Each of the 20 T cell receptor beta chains below was sequenced from the same sample in a study of blood T cell repertoires in COVID-19. Generated by immunoSEQ multiplex PCR, the TCRdb table keeps only in-frame clones and is missing some. The data show hundreds of thousands of clones, 85% seen once. The specimen sequenced was PBMCs or T cells enriched from blood (not recorded which). All receptors come from a woman aged 45-60 years with acute COVID-19.

V and J are TRBV27 and TRBJ1-1; TRBD1 aligns across 8 bases. The CDR3 loop spans 14 amino acids. Per germline, CDR1 MNHEY and CDR2 SMNVEV (reference sequence). With V trimmed by 2 bases and J by 5 bases, 4 bases remained unmatched. CDR3 sequence: CASSLRTGRTEAFF. CDR3 nucleotide sequence: TGTGCCAGCAGTTTACGGACAGGGAGGACTGAAGCTTTCTTT.

V usage is TRBV5-4 and J usage is TRBJ1-5; 7 nucleotides match TRBD1. This CDR3 is built from 13 residues. V lost 4 bases and J lost 5; bases outside the gene matches: 3. Looked up from germline, CDR1 is SGHNT and CDR2 is YYREEE (reference sequence). CDR3: CASSLGQDQPQHF. The DNA of the CDR3 is TGTGCCAGCAGCCTTGGACAGGATCAGCCCCAGCATTTT. The whole variable domain, remainder taken from reference TRBV5-4 and TRBJ1-5, is ETGVTQSPTHLIKTRGQQVTLRCSSQSGHNTVSWYQQALGQGPQFIFQYYREEENGRGNFPPRFSGLQFPNYSSELNVNALELDDSALYLCASSLGQDQPQHFGDGTRLSIL.

CDR3 sequence: CAIQGQNQPQHF. Here the CDR3 DNA reads TGTGCCATCCAGGGCCAGAATCAGCCCCAGCATTTT. V gene TRBV10-3 combines with J gene TRBJ1-5, with D possibly TRBD1 on 5 matching bases. Germline CDR1 and CDR2: ENHRY and SYGVKD. CDR3 length: 12 residues. V was trimmed by 8 bases and J by 4 bases, leaving 9 bases between them.

V gene TRBV20-1 combines with J gene TRBJ1-2; unclear D gene. V was cut by 3 bases and J by 5 bases, with 10 bases left in between. The CDR3 sequence is 12 residues long. The germline V gene encodes CDR1 DFQATT and CDR2 SNEGSKA (reference sequence). CDR3: CSASLSGYGYTF. CDR3 DNA: TGCAGTGCTAGTCTCAGCGGGTATGGCTACACCTTC.

The V and J genes are TRBV6-6 and TRBJ2-7; D possibly corresponds to TRBD1 (6 bases). Trimming took off 6 bases at V and 4 bases at J, with 13 bases between the two ends. This CDR3 is built from 13 residues. Germline V gene data show CDR1 as MNHNY and CDR2 as SVGAGI (reference sequence). The CDR3 region is CASRPVTGYEQYF. The CDR3 bases are TGTGCCAGCAGGCCCGTGACAGGTTACGAGCAGTACTTC.

The chain combines TRBV5-1 with TRBJ1-2; possible D gene TRBD1, 5 bases. With 4 bases removed from V and 3 bases from J, the gap between germline ends came to 19 bases. Germline values: CDR1 SGHRS, CDR2 YFSETQ. The length of the CDR3 is 16 residues. CDR3 residues: CASSAVRGSRDYGYTF. CDR3 nucleotides: TGCGCCAGCAGCGCGGTGCGGGGCTCGCGCGACTATGGCTACACCTTC.

V usage is TRBV6-5 and J usage is TRBJ2-5; 13 nucleotides line up with TRBD2. Germline V gene lookup returns CDR1 MNHEY and CDR2 SVGAGI. The V and J ends lost 7 bases and 10 bases, in that order; junction bases with no gene match: 9. The CDR3 covers 14 residues. The CDR3 region is CASNEGLAGRDQYF. DNA of the CDR3: TGTGCCAGCAACGAGGGACTAGCGGGGCGGGACCAGTACTTC.

The chain carries TRBV5-1 and TRBJ1-1; D is possibly TRBD1 (5 bases). Germline V CDR1 and CDR2: SGHRS, YFSETQ. The V and J ends lost 4 bases and 0 bases respectively, with 10 bases between them. The CDR3 extends over 14 amino acids. The CDR3 coding sequence is TGCGCCAGCAGCCCGGGACTTTTGAACACTGAAGCTTTCTTT. The encoded protein is CASSPGLLNTEAFF.

This clone was recorded a few times. The rearrangement uses TRBV7-2 and TRBJ1-2; tentative D call: TRBD1 (6 bases). The germline gives CDR1 SGHTA, CDR2 FQGNSA. This CDR3 comprises 14 residues. With 5 bases removed from V and 8 bases from J, the gap between germline ends came to 18 bases. The CDR3 here is CASSELQGIGGYTF. The CDR3 bases are TGTGCCAGCAGCGAATTACAGGGAATAGGAGGCTACACCTTC.

The chain couples TRBV7-8 to TRBJ2-1, with TRBD2 matching 8 bases. This CDR3 spans 17 amino acids. Germline values: CDR1 SGHVS, CDR2 FQNEAQ. V dropped 4 bases and J dropped 3; count of bases not matched to a gene: 11. The CDR3 spells CASSSYLPGGGYNEQFF. Here the CDR3 DNA reads TGTGCCAGCAGCTCGTACCTCCCGGGGGGGGGCTACAATGAGCAGTTCTTC.

J is TRBJ1-5 and V is TRBV5-6, with a possible D match to TRBD1 (6 bases). Trimming removed 4 bases from V and 0 bases from J, with 11 bases in between. The CDR3 contains 15 residues. Germline CDR1 SGHDT, CDR2 YYEEEE. Here the CDR3 DNA reads TGTGCCAGCAGCACCGGACAGTATAGCAATCAGCCCCAGCATTTT. Amino acids: CASSTGQYSNQPQHF.

This clone was seen a handful of times. The chain joins TRBV5-1 to TRBJ1-1; 7 positions match TRBD1. The CDR3 has 16 residues. V lost 0 bases and J lost 0; bases outside the gene matches: 5. Germline loops: CDR1 SGHRS, CDR2 YFSETQ. This CDR3 is CASSLDGTAVNTEAFF. CDR3 coding DNA: TGCGCCAGCAGCTTGGACGGGACAGCAGTGAACACTGAAGCTTTCTTT.

This rearrangement joins TRBV7-6 to TRBJ1-1; weak D call: TRBD1 (6 bases). Germline CDR1 SGHVS, CDR2 FNYEAQ. The ends were cut back, 3 bases at V and 5 bases at J, with 16 bases in the middle. The CDR3 runs 15 residues. The CDR3 DNA follows: TGTGCCAGCAGCTTTCTCGGGGGGCAAGGAACTGAAGCTTTCTTT. Protein: CASSFLGGQGTEAFF. Using reference TRBV7-6 and TRBJ1-1 for the parts outside the CDR3, the full variable domain is GAGVSQSPRYKVTKRGQDVALRCDPISGHVSLYWYRQALGQGPEFLTYFNYEAQQDKSGLPNDRFSAERPEGSISTLTIQRTEQRDSAMYRCASSFLGGQGTEAFFGQGTRLTVV.

The V gene is TRBV7-8, the J gene TRBJ1-2; the D gene is possibly TRBD1 (5 bases). V lost 5 bases, J lost 2 bases, and 15 bases lay in between. This CDR3 is built from 15 residues. Germline V gene lookup returns CDR1 SGHVS and CDR2 FQNEAQ. CDR3 sequence: CASSQGVHLNYGYTF. CDR3 in DNA: TGTGCCAGCAGCCAAGGGGTCCACTTAAACTATGGCTACACCTTC. The full variable domain, completed using reference TRBV7-8 and TRBJ1-2, is GAGVSQSPRYKVAKRGQDVALRCDPISGHVSLFWYQQALGQGPEFLTYFQNEAQLDKSGLPSDRFFAERPEGSVSTLKIQRTQQEDSAVYLCASSQGVHLNYGYTFGSGTRLTVV.

Here the CDR3 reads CAWSRGRTGPTEAFF. The CDR3 nucleotides read TGTGCCTGGAGCCGGGGTCGGACAGGGCCCACTGAAGCTTTCTTT. The chain uses TRBV30 and TRBJ1-1, with 8 bases fitting TRBD1. Germline V gene data show CDR1 as GTSNPN and CDR2 as SVGIG (reference sequence). Trimming cost V 3 bases and J 4 bases; bases outside gene matches: 10. This CDR3 spans 15 amino acids.

The chain has TRBV19 and TRBJ2-7, with D possibly matching TRBD2 (6 bases). With 5 bases removed from V and 9 bases from J, the gap between germline ends came to 20 bases. The CDR3 covers 14 residues. Germline-derived CDR1 and CDR2 are LNHDA and SQIVND (reference sequence). The DNA for the CDR3 is TGTGCCAGTAGTCACCGGGACTTTAACCTAGGGCAGTACTTC. Residues: CASSHRDFNLGQYF.

The chain recombines TRBV5-1 with TRBJ1-2; 9 bases align to TRBD1. CDR3 length: 14 residues. The V segment lost 4 bases and the J segment 5 bases; nucleotides outside the gene matches: 6. Germline CDR1 and CDR2: SGHRS and YFSETQ. Here the CDR3 DNA reads TGCGCCAGCAGCCGTGGACAGGGGTCGTATGGCTACACCTTC. Its translation: CASSRGQGSYGYTF.

The chain recombines TRBV9 with TRBJ2-1, with 10 bases fitting TRBD2. In germline, CDR1 is SGDLS, CDR2 YYNGEE. There are 16 residues in the CDR3. J lost 8 bases, V lost 4 bases, and 12 bases had no gene match. This CDR3 is CASSLAPAGGYDEQFF. The CDR3, as DNA: TGTGCCAGCAGCCTCGCTCCAGCGGGGGGGTACGATGAGCAGTTCTTC. Full variable domain (remainder filled in from reference TRBV9 and TRBJ2-1): DSGVTQTPKHLITATGQRVTLRCSPRSGDLSVYWYQQSLDQGLQFLIQYYNGEERAKGNILERFSAQQFPDLHSELNLSSLELGDSALYFCASSLAPAGGYDEQFFGPGTRLTVL.

This sequence joins TRBV9 and TRBJ2-3, with TRBD1 identical over 8 bases. The CDR3 contains 15 residues. Trimming removed 4 bases from V and 1 base from J; junction bases left unmatched: 5. Germline V CDR1 and CDR2: SGDLS, YYNGEE. The CDR3 coding sequence is TGTGCCAGCAGCCCAGGACAGGGACGCACAGATACGCAGTATTTT. Its translation: CASSPGQGRTDTQYF. Variable domain in full (rest from reference TRBV9 and TRBJ2-3): DSGVTQTPKHLITATGQRVTLRCSPRSGDLSVYWYQQSLDQGLQFLIQYYNGEERAKGNILERFSAQQFPDLHSELNLSSLELGDSALYFCASSPGQGRTDTQYFGPGTRLTVL.

Worth noting for this clone: Different DNA sequences within this sample yield the same CDR3. The chain employs TRBV27 and TRBJ1-1, with 7 bases lining up with TRBD1. CDR1 MNHEY and CDR2 SMNVEV come from the germline V gene (reference sequence). Unmatched junction bases numbered 7, after V lost 5 bases and J lost 1 base. This CDR3 has 15 amino acids. In DNA, the CDR3 is TGTGCCAGCAGTCCAAGACAGGGTTGGAACACTGAAGCTTTCTTT. As protein: CASSPRQGWNTEAFF.